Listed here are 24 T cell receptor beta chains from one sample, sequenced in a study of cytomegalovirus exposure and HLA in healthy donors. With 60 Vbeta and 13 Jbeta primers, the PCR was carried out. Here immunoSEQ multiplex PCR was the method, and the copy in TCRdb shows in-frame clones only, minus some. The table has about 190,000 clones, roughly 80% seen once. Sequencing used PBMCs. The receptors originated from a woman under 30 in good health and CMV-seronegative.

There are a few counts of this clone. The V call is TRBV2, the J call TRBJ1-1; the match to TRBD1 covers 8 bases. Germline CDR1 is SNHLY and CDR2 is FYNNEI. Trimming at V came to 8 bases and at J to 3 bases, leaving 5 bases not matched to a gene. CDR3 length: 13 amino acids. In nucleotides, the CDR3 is TGTGCCAGCGGCCAACAGGGGGACACTGAAGCTTTCTTT. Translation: CASGQQGDTEAFF.

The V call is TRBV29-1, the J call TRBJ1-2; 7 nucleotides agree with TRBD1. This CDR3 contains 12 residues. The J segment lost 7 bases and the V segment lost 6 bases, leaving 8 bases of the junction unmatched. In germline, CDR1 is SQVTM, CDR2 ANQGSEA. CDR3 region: CSVEQGRGGYTF. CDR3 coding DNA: TGCAGCGTAGAACAGGGGAGGGGTGGCTACACCTTC.

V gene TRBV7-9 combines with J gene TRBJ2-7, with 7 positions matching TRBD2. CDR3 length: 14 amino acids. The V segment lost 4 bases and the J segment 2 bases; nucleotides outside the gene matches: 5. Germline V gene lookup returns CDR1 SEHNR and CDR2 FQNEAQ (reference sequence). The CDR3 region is CASSWDYQPYEQYF. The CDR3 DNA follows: TGTGCCAGCAGCTGGGACTATCAGCCCTACGAGCAGTACTTC.

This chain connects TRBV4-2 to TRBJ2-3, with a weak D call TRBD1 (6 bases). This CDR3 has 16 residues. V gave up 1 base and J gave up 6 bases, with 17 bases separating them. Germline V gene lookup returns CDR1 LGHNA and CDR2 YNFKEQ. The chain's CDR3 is CASSQVGTRGWDTQYF. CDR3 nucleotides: TGTGCCAGCAGCCAAGTGGGGACAAGGGGATGGGATACGCAGTATTTT.

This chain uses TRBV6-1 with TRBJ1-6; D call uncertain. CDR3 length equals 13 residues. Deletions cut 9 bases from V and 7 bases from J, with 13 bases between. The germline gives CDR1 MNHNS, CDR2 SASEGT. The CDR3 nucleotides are TGTGCCAGTACCCCGGGAAGAAATTCACCCCTCCACTTT. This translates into CASTPGRNSPLHF.

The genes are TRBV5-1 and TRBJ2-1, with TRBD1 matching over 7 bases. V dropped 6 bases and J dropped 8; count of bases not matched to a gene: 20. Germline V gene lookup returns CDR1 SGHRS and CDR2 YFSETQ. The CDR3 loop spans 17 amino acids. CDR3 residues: CASNPQPGTEIGDEQFF. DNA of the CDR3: TGCGCCAGCAACCCCCAACCCGGGACAGAAATCGGGGATGAGCAGTTCTTC.

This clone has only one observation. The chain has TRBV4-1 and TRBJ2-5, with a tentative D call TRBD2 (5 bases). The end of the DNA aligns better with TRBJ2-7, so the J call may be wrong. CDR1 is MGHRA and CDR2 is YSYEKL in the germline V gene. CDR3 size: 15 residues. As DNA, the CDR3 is TGCGCCAGCAGCCAAGAAATGGTGGGAGCCTACGAGCAGTACTTC. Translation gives CASSQEMVGAYEQYF.

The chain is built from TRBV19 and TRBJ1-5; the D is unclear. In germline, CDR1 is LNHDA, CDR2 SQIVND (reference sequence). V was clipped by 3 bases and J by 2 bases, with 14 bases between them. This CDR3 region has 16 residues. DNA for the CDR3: TGTGCCAGTAGTATTATCGGTTGGTTTGGCAATCAGCCCCAGCATTTT. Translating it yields CASSIIGWFGNQPQHF.

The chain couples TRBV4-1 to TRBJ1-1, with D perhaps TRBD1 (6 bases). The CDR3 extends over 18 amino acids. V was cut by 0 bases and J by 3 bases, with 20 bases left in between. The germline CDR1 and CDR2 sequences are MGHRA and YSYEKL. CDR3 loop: CASSQEVAGWGRDTEAFF. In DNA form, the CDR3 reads TGCGCCAGCAGCCAAGAGGTGGCAGGGTGGGGGCGGGACACTGAAGCTTTCTTT.

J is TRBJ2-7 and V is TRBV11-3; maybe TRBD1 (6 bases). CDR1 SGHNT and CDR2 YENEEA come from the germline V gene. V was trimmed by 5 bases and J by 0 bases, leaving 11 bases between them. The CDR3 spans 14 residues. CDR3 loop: CASSPGQSSYEQYF. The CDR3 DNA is TGTGCCAGCAGCCCTGGACAGAGCTCCTACGAGCAGTACTTC.

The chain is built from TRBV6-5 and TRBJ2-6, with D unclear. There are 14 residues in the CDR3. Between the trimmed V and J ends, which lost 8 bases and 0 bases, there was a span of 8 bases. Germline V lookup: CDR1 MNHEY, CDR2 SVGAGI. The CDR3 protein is CASRLVSGANVLTF. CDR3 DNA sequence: TGTGCCAGCCGCCTAGTCTCTGGGGCCAACGTCCTGACTTTC.

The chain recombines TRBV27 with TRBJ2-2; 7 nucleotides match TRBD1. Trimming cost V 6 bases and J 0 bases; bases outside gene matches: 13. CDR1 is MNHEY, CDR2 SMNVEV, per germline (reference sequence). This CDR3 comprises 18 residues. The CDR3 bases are TGTGCCAGCAGCCGGGACAGCCGTTACCCGACGAACACCGGGGAGCTGTTTTTT. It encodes CASSRDSRYPTNTGELFF.

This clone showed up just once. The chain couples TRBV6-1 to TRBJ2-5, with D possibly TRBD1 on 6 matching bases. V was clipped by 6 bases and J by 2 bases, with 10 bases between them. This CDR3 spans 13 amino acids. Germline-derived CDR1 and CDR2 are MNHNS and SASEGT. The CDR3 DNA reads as TGTGCCAGCAGGAGTCAGGGGCAAGAGACCCAGTACTTC. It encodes CASRSQGQETQYF.

The CDR3 region is CASSPGFSYGYTF. CDR3 sequence (DNA): TGTGCCAGTAGTCCGGGATTTTCCTATGGCTACACCTTC. The chain is built from TRBV19 and TRBJ1-2; D remains ambiguous. The CDR3 loop spans 13 amino acids. In germline, CDR1 is LNHDA, CDR2 SQIVND (reference sequence). The ends were cut back, 5 bases at V and 4 bases at J, with 11 bases in the middle.

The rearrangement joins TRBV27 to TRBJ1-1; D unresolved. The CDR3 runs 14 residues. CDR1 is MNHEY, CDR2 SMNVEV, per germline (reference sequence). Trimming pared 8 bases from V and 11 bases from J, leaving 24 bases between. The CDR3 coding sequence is TGTGCCAGCTTCCCCGGCGCGGGCGGAAAGTTCGCTTTCTTT. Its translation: CASFPGAGGKFAFF.

CDR3 nucleotides: TGTGCCAGCAGTTCCTACAGAGCTGAAGCTTTCTTT. It encodes CASSSYRAEAFF. The genes are TRBV27 and TRBJ1-1; D unclear. CDR3 size: 12 residues. CDR1 and CDR2 (germline): MNHEY, SMNVEV (reference sequence). V dropped 4 bases and J dropped 6 bases, with 9 bases sitting between them.

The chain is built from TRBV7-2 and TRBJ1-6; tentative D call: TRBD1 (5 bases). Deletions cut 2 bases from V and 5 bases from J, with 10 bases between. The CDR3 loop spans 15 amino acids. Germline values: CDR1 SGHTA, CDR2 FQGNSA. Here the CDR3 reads CASSLRGGDNSPLHF. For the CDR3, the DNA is TGTGCCAGCAGCTTACGGGGGGGGGATAATTCACCCCTCCACTTT.

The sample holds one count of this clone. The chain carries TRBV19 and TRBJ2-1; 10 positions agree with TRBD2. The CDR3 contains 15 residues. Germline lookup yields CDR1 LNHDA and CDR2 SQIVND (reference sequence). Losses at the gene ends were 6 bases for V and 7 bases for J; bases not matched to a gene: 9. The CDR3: CASRSSSGSLNEQFF. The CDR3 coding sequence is TGTGCCAGTAGGTCATCTAGCGGGAGTTTGAATGAGCAGTTCTTC.

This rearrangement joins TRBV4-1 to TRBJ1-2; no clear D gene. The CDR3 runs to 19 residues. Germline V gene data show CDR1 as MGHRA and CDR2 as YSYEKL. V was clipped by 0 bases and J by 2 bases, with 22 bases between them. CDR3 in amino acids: CASSQDLALGVEDNYGYTF. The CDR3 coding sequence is TGCGCCAGCAGCCAAGATCTAGCGCTGGGAGTAGAGGACAACTATGGCTACACCTTC.

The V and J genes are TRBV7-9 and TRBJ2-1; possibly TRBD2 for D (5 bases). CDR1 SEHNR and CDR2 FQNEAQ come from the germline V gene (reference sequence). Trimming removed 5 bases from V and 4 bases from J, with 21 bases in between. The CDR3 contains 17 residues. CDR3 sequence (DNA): TGTGCCAGCAGCCCTTACCCCTCGGAGGCCCCATACAATGAGCAGTTCTTC. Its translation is CASSPYPSEAPYNEQFF.

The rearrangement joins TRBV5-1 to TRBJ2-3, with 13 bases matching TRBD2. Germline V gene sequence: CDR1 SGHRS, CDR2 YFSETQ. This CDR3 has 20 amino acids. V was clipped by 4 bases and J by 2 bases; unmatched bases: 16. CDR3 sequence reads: CASSGVSETSGGPYTDTQYF. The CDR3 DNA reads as TGCGCCAGCAGCGGGGTATCCGAGACTAGCGGGGGGCCTTACACAGATACGCAGTATTTT.

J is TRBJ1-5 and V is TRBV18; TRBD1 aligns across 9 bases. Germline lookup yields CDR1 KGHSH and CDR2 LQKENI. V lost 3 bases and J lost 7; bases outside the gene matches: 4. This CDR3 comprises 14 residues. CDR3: CASSPGQGGQPQHF. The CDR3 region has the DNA TGTGCCAGCTCACCGGGACAGGGAGGCCAGCCCCAGCATTTT.

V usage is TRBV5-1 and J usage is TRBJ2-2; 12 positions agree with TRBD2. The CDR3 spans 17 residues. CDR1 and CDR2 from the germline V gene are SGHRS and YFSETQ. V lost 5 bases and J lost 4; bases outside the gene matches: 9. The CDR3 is CASRDRLAGAATGELFF. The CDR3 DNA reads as TGCGCCAGCAGAGATCGACTAGCGGGAGCCGCCACCGGGGAGCTGTTTTTT. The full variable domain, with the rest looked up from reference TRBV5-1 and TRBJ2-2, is KAGVTQTPRYLIKTRGQQVTLSCSPISGHRSVSWYQQTPGQGLQFLFEYFSETQRNKGNFPGRFSGRQFSNSRSEMNVSTLELGDSALYLCASRDRLAGAATGELFFGEGSRLTVL.

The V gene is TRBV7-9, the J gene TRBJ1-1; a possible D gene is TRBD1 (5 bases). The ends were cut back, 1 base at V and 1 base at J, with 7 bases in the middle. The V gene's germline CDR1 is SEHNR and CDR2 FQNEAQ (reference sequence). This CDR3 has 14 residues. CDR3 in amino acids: CASSLGRGNTEAFF. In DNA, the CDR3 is TGTGCCAGCAGCTTAGGGAGGGGGAACACTGAAGCTTTCTTT.